This passage covers 22 T cell receptor beta chains from one sample sequenced in a study of T cell repertoires in aging, cancer and after chemotherapy. Multiplex touch-down PCR with TRB-A/B primers amplified rearranged V-D-J TRB sequences. In TCRdb, the multiplex PCR reads were re-called with MiXCR into one record per CDR3 protein. The sample has about 2,500 distinct CDR3 sequences; around 22% are singletons. TCR beta rearrangements were amplified from peripheral blood genomic DNA. Sequencing was carried out using blood. The receptors originated from a human donor with a blood cancer.

Points on this clonotype: A single base separates this from a much larger clone, so it may be a read error. The chain carries TRBV6-1 and TRBJ1-4, with 7 bases matching TRBD1. The ends lost 5 bases at V and 4 bases at J; junction bases unmatched: 16. CDR3 length equals 18 residues. CDR1 is MNHNS and CDR2 is SASEGT in the germline V gene. The CDR3 DNA follows: TGTGCCAGCAGTACCGGGAAAGGGGGCGGACTGGTTAATGAAAAACTGTTTTTT. It translates to CASSTGKGGGLVNEKLFF.

The genes are TRBV28 and TRBJ2-4; 9 nucleotides line up with TRBD1. V lost 6 bases to trimming and J lost 8 bases; unmatched junction nucleotides: 11. The length of the CDR3 is 15 residues. Germline V CDR1 and CDR2: MDHEN, SYDVKM. The CDR3 region is CASSSLWTGEDIQYF. CDR3 DNA sequence: TGTGCCAGCAGCTCACTGTGGACAGGGGAAGACATTCAGTACTTC. Filled out from reference TRBV28 and TRBJ2-4, the complete variable domain reads DVKVTQSSRYLVKRTGEKVFLECVQDMDHENMFWYRQDPGLGLRLIYFSYDVKMKEKGDIPEGYSVSREKKERFSLILESASTNQTSMYLCASSSLWTGEDIQYFGAGTRLSVL.

Details on this clonotype: This may stem from a read error, because a much larger clone lies one nucleotide away. The chain links TRBV15 to TRBJ2-5; D might be TRBD1 (5 bases). Per germline, CDR1 LNHNV and CDR2 YYDKDF (reference sequence). The CDR3 extends over 14 amino acids. The CDR3 bases are TGTGCCACCAGCAGAGGGGGCAGGTCGGAGACCCCGTACTTC. Amino acids: CATSRGGRSETPYF.

This chain connects TRBV15 to TRBJ1-1; tentative D call: TRBD1 (5 bases). The germline V gene encodes CDR1 LNHNV and CDR2 YYDKDF (reference sequence). With 7 bases removed from V and 5 bases from J, the gap between germline ends came to 20 bases. The length of the CDR3 is 15 residues. Here the CDR3 reads CATNHPGPGPTEAFF. Written as DNA, the CDR3 is TGTGCCACCAACCACCCGGGACCGGGGCCTACTGAAGCTTTCTTT.

Within the sample, this clonotype is large. The chain is built from TRBV29-1 and TRBJ1-2; D is perhaps TRBD1 (5 bases). Germline CDR1 reads SQVTM; CDR2 reads ANQGSEA. V was clipped by 1 base and J by 4 bases, with 13 bases between them. The CDR3 spans 14 residues. In nucleotides, the CDR3 is TGCAGCGTTGAAGTTGGGGCCCCATTCTATGGCTACACCTTC. Protein product: CSVEVGAPFYGYTF.

This clonotype is labeled as large (0.1 to 1%). The rearrangement links TRBV19 to TRBJ2-5; D is undetermined. Trimming took off 5 bases at V and 4 bases at J, with 14 bases between the two ends. This CDR3 spans 14 amino acids. The germline V gene encodes CDR1 LNHDA and CDR2 SQIVND (reference sequence). The CDR3 DNA sequence: TGTGCCAGTAGTCTCTTTTGGGGTCTAGAGACCCAGTACTTC. This codes for CASSLFWGLETQYF.

Only one count was recorded for this clonotype. The chain employs TRBV7-9 and TRBJ2-1, with D unresolved. This CDR3 is built from 18 residues. The germline V gene has CDR1 SEHNR and CDR2 FQNEAQ (reference sequence). The V end lost 5 bases, the J end lost 0 bases, and 20 bases lay between the germline ends. CDR3 loop: CASSEPLGGGSSYNEQFF. The CDR3 nucleotides are TGTGCCAGCAGCGAGCCCCTTGGCGGCGGTAGCTCCTACAATGAGCAGTTCTTC.

This clonotype was seen a few times. V usage is TRBV10-3 and J usage is TRBJ2-2; maybe TRBD1 (6 bases). The CDR3 runs to 12 residues. CDR1 ENHRY and CDR2 SYGVKD come from the germline V gene. V lost 11 bases and J lost 5, with 12 bases in between. The CDR3 sequence: CAVRQVTGELFF. The CDR3 nucleotides are TGTGCCGTTAGACAGGTGACCGGGGAGCTGTTTTTT.

The CDR3 region has the DNA TGTGCCAGCAGCTTAGATATCGGGGCACGTCCCCAAGAGACCCAGTACTTC. The encoded protein is CASSLDIGARPQETQYF. The chain combines TRBV7-2 with TRBJ2-5; D is possibly TRBD1 or TRBD2 (5 bases each). V gave up 1 base and J gave up 1 base, with 16 bases separating them. Germline V gene sequence: CDR1 SGHTA, CDR2 FQGNSA. CDR3 length: 17 residues.

By share, this clonotype ranks as medium-sized. The chain carries TRBV12-3 or TRBV12-4 and TRBJ2-2; no firm D call. The CDR3 covers 16 residues. Trimming cost V 3 bases and J 1 base, with 12 bases left between them. DNA for the CDR3: TGTGCCAGCAGTTTGCAACTCGCGGAGAACACCGGGGAGCTGTTTTTT. Translated: CASSLQLAENTGELFF.

By its share, this clonotype is large. The rearrangement links TRBV30 to TRBJ2-2; no firm D call. The CDR3 extends over 14 amino acids. V was shortened by 0 bases and J by 6 bases, with 11 bases between the two germline ends. Germline values: CDR1 GTSNPN, CDR2 SVGIG (reference sequence). CDR3: CAWSVRRASGELFF. DNA for the CDR3: TGTGCCTGGAGTGTACGTCGGGCTTCCGGGGAGCTGTTTTTT.

The rearrangement links TRBV27 to TRBJ2-5; TRBD2 matches 10 bases. Germline V gene sequence: CDR1 MNHEY, CDR2 SMNVEV (reference sequence). V dropped 5 bases and J dropped 2; count of bases not matched to a gene: 5. This CDR3 has 15 residues. The CDR3 sequence: CASSELAGLQETQYF. CDR3 bases: TGTGCCAGCAGTGAACTAGCGGGGCTTCAAGAGACCCAGTACTTC.

By its share, this clonotype is medium-sized. The chain has TRBV6-1 and TRBJ1-5; D gene uncertain. V lost 3 bases and J 2 bases, leaving 11 bases between the germline ends. Germline V gives CDR1 MNHNS, CDR2 SASEGT. The CDR3 is made up of 15 amino acids. This CDR3 reads CASSDRATGNQPQHF. In nucleotides, the CDR3 is TGTGCCAGCAGTGACCGGGCCACGGGCAATCAGCCCCAGCATTTT.

By its share, this clonotype is medium-sized. V and J are TRBV6-1 and TRBJ2-3, with 12 bases identical to TRBD2. With 6 bases clipped from V and 2 bases from J, the junction kept 3 bases outside the gene matches. Germline V gene lookup returns CDR1 MNHNS and CDR2 SASEGT. The CDR3 has 15 amino acids. CDR3 sequence reads: CASRLAGGFTDTQYF. CDR3 nucleotide sequence: TGTGCCAGCAGGCTAGCGGGAGGGTTCACAGATACGCAGTATTTT.

The rearrangement joins TRBV19 to TRBJ1-5, with TRBD1 matching 7 bases. V lost 5 bases to trimming and J lost 2 bases; unmatched junction nucleotides: 6. This CDR3 spans 15 amino acids. The V gene's germline CDR1 is LNHDA and CDR2 SQIVND (reference sequence). This CDR3 is CASSAGGGGNQPQHF. The CDR3 nucleotides read TGTGCCAGTAGTGCAGGGGGGGGAGGCAATCAGCCCCAGCATTTT.

The chain links TRBV4-3 to TRBJ2-1; 10 nucleotides match TRBD2. Germline V gives CDR1 LGHNA, CDR2 YSLEER. The CDR3 spans 16 residues. Germline trimming cut 0 bases from V and 9 bases from J; bases unmatched to any gene: 8. The CDR3 loop reads CASSQDSLAGSAEQFF. The CDR3 DNA is TGCGCCAGCAGCCAAGATTCACTAGCGGGATCGGCTGAGCAGTTCTTC.

This clonotype came up a few times. The chain has TRBV20-1 and TRBJ1-1; 9 bases match TRBD1. Germline V gene data show CDR1 as DFQATT and CDR2 as SNEGSKA (reference sequence). V shed 4 bases and J 6 bases; nucleotides not matched to a gene: 6. This CDR3 has 13 amino acids. The CDR3 nucleotides are TGCAGTGCTATGACAGGGGGTTACCCTGAAGCTTTCTTT. It yields the protein CSAMTGGYPEAFF.

The V and J genes are TRBV20-1 and TRBJ1-2; the match to TRBD1 covers 8 bases. CDR3 length equals 14 residues. Germline loops: CDR1 DFQATT, CDR2 SNEGSKA (reference sequence). Trimming removed 5 bases from V and 4 bases from J; junction bases left unmatched: 9. As DNA, the CDR3 is TGCAGTGCTCCATCCGGACAGGGACTCTATGGCTACACCTTC. Translation gives CSAPSGQGLYGYTF.

Within the sample, this clonotype is large. V is TRBV19 and J is TRBJ2-2, with 9 nucleotides matching TRBD1. V gave up 5 bases and J gave up 5 bases; unmatched junction bases: 12. The CDR3 contains 17 residues. Germline-derived CDR1 and CDR2 are LNHDA and SQIVND (reference sequence). The CDR3: CASSPQPGQGRTGELFF. In DNA, the CDR3 is TGTGCCAGTAGTCCACAACCGGGACAGGGCCGTACCGGGGAGCTGTTTTTT.

This sequence joins TRBV2 and TRBJ1-6; 9 bases are shared with TRBD1. V lost 4 bases and J lost 10; bases outside the gene matches: 11. CDR1 and CDR2 (germline): SNHLY, FYNNEI. The CDR3 spans 16 residues. CDR3: CASSARGQGTNSPLHF. CDR3 DNA: TGTGCCAGCAGTGCCCGGGGACAGGGCACAAACTCACCCCTCCACTTT.

This clonotype was detected only a few times. The rearrangement joins TRBV27 to TRBJ1-2; TRBD1 aligns across 9 bases. The CDR3 has 15 amino acids. The V gene's germline CDR1 is MNHEY and CDR2 SMNVEV (reference sequence). V gave up 6 bases and J gave up 5 bases; unmatched junction bases: 10. This CDR3 is CASSLVGTGMYGYTF. The CDR3 DNA reads as TGTGCCAGCAGCCTCGTTGGGACAGGGATGTATGGCTACACCTTC.

The rearrangement links TRBV6-5 to TRBJ1-6, with 7 bases matching TRBD1. The V gene end was trimmed by 8 bases and the J gene end by 8 bases; junction bases not matched to a gene: 15. The CDR3 runs to 16 residues. Germline lookup yields CDR1 MNHEY and CDR2 SVGAGI. This CDR3 is CASGTGGGGPYSPLHF. The CDR3 DNA reads TGTGCCAGCGGGACCGGGGGAGGGGGCCCGTATTCACCCCTCCACTTT.